The sequence of this TCR beta chain was determined in a study of blood T cell repertoires in COVID-19. Study at large: The United States, Italy and Spain supplied acute and convalescent COVID-19 samples. T cells, B-cell-depleted T cells, or PBMCs provided the cDNA or gDNA that served as material.

As originally analysed: Estimates of nucleated cell counts were drawn from the amplification of reference gene primers. Sequencing was performed with immunoSEQ multiplex PCR; in TCRdb, only in-frame clones are kept and a portion is missing. That table furnishes V, J and clone size, whereas the DNA furnished D and trimming. The sample has a few hundred thousand clones, approximately 90% seen once; the top ten hold roughly 0.87%. Followed over time, Seattle patients had been enrolled while infection was active. The V gene's germline CDR1 is LGHDT and CDR2 YNNKEL (reference sequence). This CDR3 has 15 residues. Deletions cut 1 base from V and 0 bases from J, with 7 bases between. With regard to this clone: This specimen includes other DNA sequences encoding the same CDR3.

The sequenced material came from peripheral blood. The chain employs TRBV3-1 (or the pseudogene TRBV3-2) and TRBJ1-3; unclear D gene. The source of this sequence is a man aged 18 to 35 with COVID-19, enrolled during active disease. CDR3 sequence reads: CASSQVGSSGNTIYF. The DNA for the CDR3 is TGTGCCAGCAGCCAAGTCGGGAGCTCTGGAAACACCATATATTTT.